These 28 T cell receptor beta chains share one sample of origin, sequenced in a study of immune evolution from preneoplasia to lung adenocarcinoma. Sequencing used immunoSEQ multiplex PCR; TCRdb keeps in-frame clones, though not all of them. Among more than 12,000 clones listed, roughly four fifths were seen once. The sample taken for sequencing was FFPE minimally invasive lung adenocarcinoma tissue. The receptors here all came from a person aged 55 to 79 with lung adenocarcinoma.

The chain uses TRBV19 and TRBJ1-1; D not resolved. CDR3 length equals 13 residues. From germline, CDR1 is LNHDA and CDR2 SQIVND (reference sequence). V was clipped by 7 bases and J by 0 bases, with 9 bases between them. CDR3 amino acids: CASMSRLNTEAFF. CDR3 DNA: TGTGCCAGTATGTCCAGACTGAACACTGAAGCTTTCTTT.

This clone was picked up one time. The chain has TRBV2 and TRBJ2-1, with 7 bases identical to TRBD2. This CDR3 contains 13 residues. The V and J ends lost 8 bases and 4 bases, in that order; junction bases with no gene match: 5. Germline V CDR1 and CDR2: SNHLY, FYNNEI. The CDR3 DNA reads as TGTGCCAGCGGGCTAGCGGTATACAATGAGCAGTTCTTC. It translates to CASGLAVYNEQFF.

This clone was detected once. This chain uses TRBV6-5 with TRBJ2-5; D is undetermined. Looked up from germline, CDR1 is MNHEY and CDR2 is SVGAGI. V shed 6 bases and J shed 3 bases, with 2 bases lying between them. CDR3 length equals 10 residues. The CDR3 protein is CASRKETQYF. CDR3 DNA sequence: TGTGCCAGCAGGAAAGAGACCCAGTACTTC.

The CDR3 is CASTRTGSSGANVLTF. The CDR3, as DNA: TGTGCCAGTACAAGGACAGGGTCTAGTGGGGCCAACGTCCTGACTTTC. V and J are TRBV11-2 and TRBJ2-6; 8 nucleotides align to TRBD1. The ends lost 9 bases at V and 3 bases at J; junction bases unmatched: 10. Germline V CDR1 and CDR2: SGHAT, FQNNGV. The CDR3 runs 16 residues.

This chain links TRBV6-1 with TRBJ1-5; D might be TRBD1 (5 bases). Looked up from germline, CDR1 is MNHNS and CDR2 is SASEGT. The CDR3 has 14 residues. The V end lost 7 bases, the J end lost 0 bases, and 10 bases lay between the germline ends. CDR3 in amino acids: CASTPGYSNQPQHF. CDR3 coding DNA: TGTGCCAGCACTCCAGGGTATAGCAATCAGCCCCAGCATTTT.

The chain has TRBV18 and TRBJ1-5; unclear D gene. V gave up 2 bases and J gave up 1 base, with 6 bases separating them. The CDR3 is made up of 14 amino acids. Germline values: CDR1 KGHSH, CDR2 LQKENI. CDR3: CASSPDGSNQPQHF. The DNA of the CDR3 is TGTGCCAGCTCACCAGACGGAAGCAATCAGCCCCAGCATTTT.

The DNA of the CDR3 is TGCAGCGGCGGGACTACTGGCACTGAAGCTTTCTTT. Translated: CSGGTTGTEAFF. The rearrangement joins TRBV29-1 to TRBJ1-1; a possible D gene is TRBD1 (5 bases). CDR1 and CDR2 (germline): SQVTM, ANQGSEA. The CDR3 runs to 12 residues. V was cut by 7 bases and J by 4 bases, with 13 bases left in between. The variable domain in full, completed from reference TRBV29-1 and TRBJ1-1, reads SAVISQKPSRDICQRGTSLTIQCQVDSQVTMMFWYRQQPGQSLTLIATANQGSEATYESGFVIDKFPISRPNLTFSTLTVSNMSPEDSSIYLCSGGTTGTEAFFGQGTRLTVV.

This sequence joins TRBV29-1 and TRBJ1-2; D unresolved. CDR1 is SQVTM and CDR2 is ANQGSEA in the germline V gene. The CDR3 is 13 amino acids. V shed 2 bases and J shed 8 bases, with 15 bases lying between them. The CDR3 bases are TGCAGCGTTGAATGGTGGTATGGGTGGGGCTACACCTTC. Protein product: CSVEWWYGWGYTF.

This rearrangement joins TRBV7-9 to TRBJ1-2, with D uncertain. Between the trimmed V and J ends, which lost 7 bases and 7 bases, there was a span of 16 bases. Germline lookup yields CDR1 SEHNR and CDR2 FQNEAQ (reference sequence). The CDR3 extends over 13 amino acids. The CDR3: CASTPPKPGGYTF. The CDR3, as DNA: TGTGCCAGCACCCCCCCAAAACCGGGTGGCTACACCTTC.

V is TRBV18 and J is TRBJ2-5; perhaps TRBD1 as D (5 bases). CDR3 length equals 13 residues. The V end lost 4 bases, the J end lost 2 bases, and 8 bases lay between the germline ends. Germline V gene data show CDR1 as KGHSH and CDR2 as LQKENI. This CDR3 is CASSLDIQETQYF. In DNA form, the CDR3 reads TGTGCCAGCTCACTGGACATTCAAGAGACCCAGTACTTC. Full variable domain (outside the CDR3, taken from reference TRBV18 and TRBJ2-5): NAGVMQNPRHLVRRRGQEARLRCSPMKGHSHVYWYRQLPEEGLKFMVYLQKENIIDESGMPKERFSAEFPKEGPSILRIQQVVRGDSAAYFCASSLDIQETQYFGPGTRLLVL.

The gene calls are TRBV7-3 and TRBJ2-1, with D hard to call. The V end lost 0 bases, the J end lost 4 bases, and 4 bases lay between the germline ends. This CDR3 contains 13 residues. Germline assignment: CDR1 SGHTA and CDR2 FQGTGA. The CDR3 reads CASSLTGYNEQFF. The DNA for the CDR3 is TGTGCCAGCAGCTTAACAGGGTACAATGAGCAGTTCTTC.

This clone was recorded once. V usage is TRBV6-1 and J usage is TRBJ2-5; unclear D gene. V was shortened by 4 bases and J by 1 base, with 13 bases between the two germline ends. Germline CDR1 and CDR2: MNHNS and SASEGT. CDR3 length equals 15 residues. CDR3 loop: CASSGSVGFQETQYF. As DNA, the CDR3 is TGTGCCAGCAGTGGCTCGGTAGGGTTCCAAGAGACCCAGTACTTC.

The chain is built from TRBV28 and TRBJ1-2, with TRBD1 matching over 7 bases. The V gene end was trimmed by 7 bases and the J gene end by 4 bases; junction bases not matched to a gene: 15. CDR1 is MDHEN, CDR2 SYDVKM, per germline. This CDR3 is 16 amino acids long. CDR3 bases: TGTGCCAGCACCACCCCCCGCCGGACAGGATCCTATGGCTACACCTTC. Protein sequence: CASTTPRRTGSYGYTF.

This rearrangement joins TRBV19 to TRBJ2-1; 8 bases match TRBD2. The CDR3 has 15 amino acids. CDR1 and CDR2 from the germline V gene are LNHDA and SQIVND (reference sequence). Trimming at V came to 5 bases and at J to 9 bases, leaving 12 bases not matched to a gene. The CDR3 sequence: CASSLTSGTDGEQFF. The CDR3 nucleotides read TGTGCCAGTAGTTTAACTAGCGGAACTGATGGTGAGCAGTTCTTC.

The chain links TRBV25-1 to TRBJ2-2, with D possibly matching TRBD2 (6 bases). From germline, CDR1 is MGHDK and CDR2 SYGVNS. V gave up 6 bases and J gave up 3 bases, with 11 bases separating them. This CDR3 comprises 14 residues. DNA of the CDR3: TGTGCCAGCAGGGAAGGGGACTACACCGGGGAGCTGTTTTTT. This encodes CASREGDYTGELFF.

V gene TRBV30 combines with J gene TRBJ1-5; 7 bases align to TRBD1. CDR3 length: 15 amino acids. V shed 1 base, J shed 5 bases, and the junction held 8 bases outside the gene matches. The germline CDR1 and CDR2 sequences are GTSNPN and SVGIG (reference sequence). The CDR3 DNA reads TGTGCCTGGAGTGGAGACCGACAGGGCGATCAGCCCCAGCATTTT. It specifies CAWSGDRQGDQPQHF.

V is TRBV7-6 and J is TRBJ1-1, with D unclear. Trimming left V 5 bases short and J 4 bases short, with 8 bases between. This CDR3 spans 12 amino acids. The germline V gene encodes CDR1 SGHVS and CDR2 FNYEAQ. In DNA form, the CDR3 reads TGTGCCAGCAGCCACCCGGGCACTGAAGCTTTCTTT. Translation: CASSHPGTEAFF. The full variable domain, with the rest looked up from reference TRBV7-6 and TRBJ1-1, is GAGVSQSPRYKVTKRGQDVALRCDPISGHVSLYWYRQALGQGPEFLTYFNYEAQQDKSGLPNDRFSAERPEGSISTLTIQRTEQRDSAMYRCASSHPGTEAFFGQGTRLTVV.

About this clone itself: Other DNA sequences of this sample code for an identical CDR3. The CDR3 protein is CASRWTGGYEQYF. CDR3 in DNA: TGTGCCAGCAGATGGACAGGGGGCTACGAGCAGTACTTC. This chain connects TRBV27 to TRBJ2-7, with 10 bases that match TRBD1. The CDR3 has 13 residues. J lost 3 bases, V lost 6 bases, and 2 bases had no gene match. Germline V gene sequence: CDR1 MNHEY, CDR2 SMNVEV (reference sequence).

The chain is built from TRBV4-1 and TRBJ1-1; no firm D call. From germline, CDR1 is MGHRA and CDR2 YSYEKL. V lost 3 bases and J 0 bases, leaving 8 bases between the germline ends. The CDR3 runs to 14 residues. The CDR3 DNA reads TGCGCCAGCAGCCAGGTGACTATGAACACTGAAGCTTTCTTT. Translation gives CASSQVTMNTEAFF.

V and J are TRBV6-1 and TRBJ2-7; 8 bases are a match to TRBD1. The CDR3 consists of 14 residues. V gave up 8 bases and J gave up 5 bases; unmatched junction bases: 11. CDR1 is MNHNS and CDR2 is SASEGT in the germline V gene. CDR3 amino acids: CASRTGLAYDEQYF. The CDR3 DNA reads TGTGCCAGCCGGACAGGGTTAGCCTACGACGAGCAGTACTTC.

CDR3 protein: CASSLGGGEQYF. CDR3 sequence (DNA): TGTGCCAGCAGTTTAGGAGGGGGCGAGCAGTACTTC. The V and J genes are TRBV27 and TRBJ2-7; D might be TRBD1 or TRBD2, each matching 6 bases. Between the trimmed V and J ends, which lost 2 bases and 6 bases, there was a span of 8 bases. Germline V lookup: CDR1 MNHEY, CDR2 SMNVEV (reference sequence). The CDR3 contains 12 residues.

The chain couples TRBV5-1 to TRBJ2-7; 8 bases agree with TRBD2. Germline CDR1 reads SGHRS; CDR2 reads YFSETQ. Losses at the gene ends were 6 bases for V and 0 bases for J; bases not matched to a gene: 11. The length of the CDR3 is 16 residues. CDR3 DNA: TGCGCCAGCACCCCCTCGGCGGGGGGCCGCTCCTACGAGCAGTACTTC. This encodes CASTPSAGGRSYEQYF.

The chain links TRBV14 to TRBJ2-1; 12 bases map to TRBD2. With V trimmed by 1 base and J by 2 bases, 9 bases remained unmatched. The length of the CDR3 is 19 residues. CDR1 and CDR2 from the germline V gene are SGHDN and FVKESK. CDR3 sequence (DNA): TGTGCCAGCAGCCAAGGTGGAGGGGCTAGCGGGGGGGCCTACAATGAGCAGTTCTTC. Its translation: CASSQGGGASGGAYNEQFF.

This rearrangement joins TRBV28 to TRBJ1-5; TRBD1 aligns across 7 bases. CDR1 MDHEN and CDR2 SYDVKM come from the germline V gene. The CDR3 has 14 residues. V was pared by 10 bases and J by 5 bases, with 11 bases of the junction left unmatched. The CDR3 is CATGGAGGYQPQHF. The CDR3 DNA is TGTGCCACCGGAGGGGCAGGGGGTTATCAGCCCCAGCATTTT.

In its sample, this clone was seen once. V is TRBV19 and J is TRBJ2-3, with TRBD1 identical over 7 bases. The CDR3 length is 15 residues. Germline trimming cut 5 bases from V and 2 bases from J; bases unmatched to any gene: 7. Germline V CDR1 and CDR2: LNHDA, SQIVND (reference sequence). CDR3 sequence reads: CASSVRDSNTDTQYF. As DNA, the CDR3 is TGTGCCAGTAGTGTACGGGACAGCAACACAGATACGCAGTATTTT.

J is TRBJ1-1 and V is TRBV7-9; D uncertain. The V end lost 6 bases, the J end lost 3 bases, and 8 bases lay between the germline ends. The CDR3 runs 12 residues. Per germline, CDR1 SEHNR and CDR2 FQNEAQ (reference sequence). CDR3 nucleotides: TGTGCCAGCAGTCAGATGCACACTGAAGCTTTCTTT. Translation gives CASSQMHTEAFF.

The rearrangement uses TRBV12-5 and TRBJ2-7, with D unresolved. Trimming shortened V by 6 bases and J by 3 bases, and 6 bases separated the two germline ends. The V gene's germline CDR1 is LGHNT and CDR2 FRNRAP. The CDR3 runs 11 residues. The CDR3 region has the DNA TGTGCTAGTGGACAGAACTACGAGCAGTACTTC. Protein sequence: CASGQNYEQYF.

Points on this clone: One junction end disagrees with the germline gene, perhaps due to a read error. V and J are TRBV28 and TRBJ2-7; TRBD2 aligns across 7 bases. Germline values: CDR1 MDHEN, CDR2 SYDVKM. The CDR3 length is 12 residues. The CDR3 region has the DNA TGCGCTTTCGGCAGGGAGGGCTACGAGCAGTACTTC. Its translation: CAFGREGYEQYF.